These 10 T cell receptor beta chains were all obtained from the same sample, sequenced in a study of somatic mutations in cytotoxic T cells in rheumatoid arthritis. TCRdb's table, derived via immunoSEQ multiplex PCR, lists solely in-frame clones and lacks some. The table includes tens of thousands of clones, 80% to 85% detected once. Sequencing used CD8+ T cells sorted from blood. All receptors come from an adult with rheumatoid arthritis.

V gene TRBV5-1 combines with J gene TRBJ1-3; D uncertain. The V end was cut by 2 bases, the J end by 0 bases, with 6 bases between. The CDR3 totals 14 residues. Germline CDR1 is SGHRS and CDR2 is YFSETQ. The CDR3 loop reads CASSLTVSGNTIYF. CDR3 coding DNA: TGCGCCAGCAGCTTAACGGTCTCTGGAAACACCATATATTTT. The full variable domain, in which reference TRBV5-1 and TRBJ1-3 provide the parts outside the CDR3, is KAGVTQTPRYLIKTRGQQVTLSCSPISGHRSVSWYQQTPGQGLQFLFEYFSETQRNKGNFPGRFSGRQFSNSRSEMNVSTLELGDSALYLCASSLTVSGNTIYFGEGSWLTVV.

This chain uses TRBV5-4 with TRBJ2-7, with 13 bases that match TRBD2. J lost 7 bases, V lost 0 bases, and 7 bases had no gene match. This CDR3 contains 16 residues. Looked up from germline, CDR1 is SGHNT and CDR2 is YYREEE (reference sequence). The CDR3 here is CASSLAGLAGRLEQYF. The CDR3 nucleotides are TGTGCCAGCAGCTTGGCGGGACTAGCGGGGAGGTTGGAGCAGTACTTC.

The chain carries TRBV11-3 and TRBJ2-7; D could derive from TRBD1 or TRBD2 (5 bases each). The V end lost 6 bases, the J end lost 3 bases, and 6 bases lay between the germline ends. This CDR3 has 11 amino acids. Germline V gene lookup returns CDR1 SGHNT and CDR2 YENEEA. CDR3 sequence: CASRGDYEQYF. CDR3 nucleotide sequence: TGTGCCAGCAGGGGGGACTACGAGCAGTACTTC.

CDR3 coding DNA: TGTGCCAGCAGCTCCCCAGGGTTCTACGAGCAGTACTTC. It yields the protein CASSSPGFYEQYF. The V call is TRBV7-9, the J call TRBJ2-7; weak D call: TRBD1 (5 bases). CDR3 length equals 13 residues. Trimming pared 4 bases from V and 3 bases from J, leaving 10 bases between. Germline CDR1 is SEHNR and CDR2 is FQNEAQ (reference sequence).

J is TRBJ1-6 and V is TRBV23-1; unclear D gene. TRBV23-1 is flagged as an ORF with uncertain function. V gave up 0 bases and J gave up 1 base, with 16 bases separating them. CDR3 length: 19 amino acids. The CDR3 sequence is CASSQSGCFRRSYNSPLHF. CDR3 nucleotide sequence: TGCGCCAGCAGTCAATCGGGGTGCTTCAGGCGTTCCTATAATTCACCCCTCCACTTT.

The rearrangement links TRBV19 to TRBJ2-1; 11 bases are shared with TRBD2. This CDR3 comprises 15 residues. Trimming removed 5 bases from V and 4 bases from J; junction bases left unmatched: 4. Germline V gene data show CDR1 as LNHDA and CDR2 as SQIVND (reference sequence). CDR3 nucleotide sequence: TGTGCCAGTAGTTTGGGACTAGCGGAGTACAATGAGCAGTTCTTC. Its translation is CASSLGLAEYNEQFF.

The rearrangement links TRBV10-3 to TRBJ2-1; maybe TRBD2 (6 bases). V dropped 0 bases and J dropped 4 bases, with 13 bases sitting between them. The germline CDR1 and CDR2 sequences are ENHRY and SYGVKD. The CDR3 covers 16 residues. The CDR3 protein is CAISESSQRAYNEQFF. CDR3 in DNA: TGTGCCATCAGTGAGTCATCTCAGCGGGCATACAATGAGCAGTTCTTC.

The V gene is TRBV2, the J gene TRBJ1-5; D gene uncertain. The CDR3 length is 15 residues. CDR1 is SNHLY, CDR2 FYNNEI, per germline. Trimming removed 3 bases from V and 0 bases from J, with 9 bases in between. The CDR3 sequence is CASSEKGSSNQPQHF. CDR3 bases: TGTGCCAGCAGTGAGAAGGGAAGTAGCAATCAGCCCCAGCATTTT.

This clone has a single count. The rearrangement joins TRBV11-2 to TRBJ2-7; tentative D call: TRBD2 (6 bases). V dropped 5 bases and J dropped 5 bases, with 19 bases sitting between them. The CDR3 sequence is 15 residues long. From germline, CDR1 is SGHAT and CDR2 FQNNGV. The CDR3 nucleotides read TGTGCCAGCAGCCCCGAGACTAGGGCGGGGCACGAGCAGTACTTC. Residues: CASSPETRAGHEQYF.

J is TRBJ2-1 and V is TRBV11-3; TRBD2 matches at 9 bases. The CDR3 spans 16 residues. Per germline, CDR1 SGHNT and CDR2 YENEEA. Trimming removed 5 bases from V and 6 bases from J; junction bases left unmatched: 11. The CDR3 DNA is TGTGCCAGCAGCCCCCGTCGGGCGGGAGGGCCCAATGAGCAGTTCTTC. The encoded protein is CASSPRRAGGPNEQFF.